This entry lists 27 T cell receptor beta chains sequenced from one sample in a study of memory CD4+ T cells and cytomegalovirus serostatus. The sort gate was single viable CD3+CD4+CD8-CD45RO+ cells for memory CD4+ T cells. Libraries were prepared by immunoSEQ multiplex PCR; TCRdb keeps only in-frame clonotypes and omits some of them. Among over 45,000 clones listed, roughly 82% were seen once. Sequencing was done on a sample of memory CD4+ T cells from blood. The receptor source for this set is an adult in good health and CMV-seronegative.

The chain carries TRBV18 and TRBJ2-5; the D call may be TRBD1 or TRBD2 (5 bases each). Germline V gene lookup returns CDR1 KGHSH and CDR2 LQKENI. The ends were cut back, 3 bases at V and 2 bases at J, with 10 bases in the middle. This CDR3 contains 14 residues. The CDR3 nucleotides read TGTGCCAGCTCACCGCCGGGACGGCAAGAGACCCAGTACTTC. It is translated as CASSPPGRQETQYF.

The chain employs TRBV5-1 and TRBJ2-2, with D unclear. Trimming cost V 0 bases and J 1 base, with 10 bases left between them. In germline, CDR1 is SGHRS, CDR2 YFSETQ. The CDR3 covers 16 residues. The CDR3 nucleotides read TGCGCCAGCAGCTTGGCACCCCAGGAGAACACCGGGGAGCTGTTTTTT. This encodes CASSLAPQENTGELFF.

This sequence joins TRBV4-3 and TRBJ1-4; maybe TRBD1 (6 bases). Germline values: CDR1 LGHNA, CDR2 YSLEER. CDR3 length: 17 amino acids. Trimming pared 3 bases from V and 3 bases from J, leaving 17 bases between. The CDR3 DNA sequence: TGCGCCAGCAGCCACCAGATCGAGGGGGGAGCTAATGAAAAACTGTTTTTT. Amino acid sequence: CASSHQIEGGANEKLFF.

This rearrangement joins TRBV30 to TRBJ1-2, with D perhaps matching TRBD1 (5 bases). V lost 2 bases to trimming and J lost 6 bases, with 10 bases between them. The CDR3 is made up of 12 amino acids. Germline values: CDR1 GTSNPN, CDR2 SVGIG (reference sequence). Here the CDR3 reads CAWSRGVNGYTF. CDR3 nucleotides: TGTGCCTGGAGTAGAGGGGTTAATGGCTACACCTTC.

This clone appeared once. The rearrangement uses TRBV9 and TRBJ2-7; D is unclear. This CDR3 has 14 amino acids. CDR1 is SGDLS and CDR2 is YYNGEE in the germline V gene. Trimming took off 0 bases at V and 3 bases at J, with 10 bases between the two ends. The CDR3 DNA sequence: TGTGCCAGCAGCGTAGACTCTCCCCACTACGAGCAGTACTTC. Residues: CASSVDSPHYEQYF.

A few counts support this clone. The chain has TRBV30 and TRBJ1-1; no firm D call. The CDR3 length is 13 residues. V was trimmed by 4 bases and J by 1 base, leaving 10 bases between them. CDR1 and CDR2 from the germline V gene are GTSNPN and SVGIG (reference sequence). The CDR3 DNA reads TGTGCCTGGACCAGGCAGGAGAACACTGAAGCTTTCTTT. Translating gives CAWTRQENTEAFF.

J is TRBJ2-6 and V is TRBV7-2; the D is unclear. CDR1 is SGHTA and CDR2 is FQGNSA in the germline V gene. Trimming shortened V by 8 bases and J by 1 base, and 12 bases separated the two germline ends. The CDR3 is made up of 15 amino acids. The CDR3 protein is CASGPFRSGANVLTF. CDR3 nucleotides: TGTGCCAGCGGCCCCTTTAGGTCTGGGGCCAACGTCCTGACTTTC.

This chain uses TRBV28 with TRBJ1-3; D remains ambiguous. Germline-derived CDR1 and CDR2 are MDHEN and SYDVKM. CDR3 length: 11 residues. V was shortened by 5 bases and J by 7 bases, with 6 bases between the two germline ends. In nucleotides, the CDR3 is TGTGCCAGCAGTACAACGAACACCATATATTTT. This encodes CASSTTNTIYF.

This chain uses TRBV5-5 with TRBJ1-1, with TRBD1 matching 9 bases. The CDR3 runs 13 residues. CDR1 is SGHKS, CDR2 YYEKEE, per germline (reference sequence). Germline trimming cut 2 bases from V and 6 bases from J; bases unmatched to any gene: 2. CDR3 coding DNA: TGTGCCAGCAGCTTACAGGGGGCCTCTGAAGCTTTCTTT. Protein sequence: CASSLQGASEAFF.

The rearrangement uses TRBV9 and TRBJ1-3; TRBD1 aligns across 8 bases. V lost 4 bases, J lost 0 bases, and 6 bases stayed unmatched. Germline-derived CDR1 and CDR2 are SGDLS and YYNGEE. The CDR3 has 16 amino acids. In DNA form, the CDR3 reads TGTGCCAGCAGCCCCCGGGACAGGTCCTCTGGAAACACCATATATTTT. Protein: CASSPRDRSSGNTIYF.

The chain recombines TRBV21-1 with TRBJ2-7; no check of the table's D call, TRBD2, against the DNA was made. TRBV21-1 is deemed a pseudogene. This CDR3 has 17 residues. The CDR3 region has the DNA TGTGCCAGCAGCTCATCTCTGGGGCGGGGGGGAATCTACGAGCAGTACTTC. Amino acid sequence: CASSSSLGRGGIYEQYF.

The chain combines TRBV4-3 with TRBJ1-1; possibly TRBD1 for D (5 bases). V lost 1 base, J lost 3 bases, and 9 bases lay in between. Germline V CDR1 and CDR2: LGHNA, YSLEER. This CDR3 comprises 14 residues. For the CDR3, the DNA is TGCGCCAGCAGCCAAGTCAGGGTTCACACTGAAGCTTTCTTT. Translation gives CASSQVRVHTEAFF.

In nucleotides, the CDR3 is TGTGCCAGCGGGACAGGGGTCCGGGAGACCCAGTACTTC. It specifies CASGTGVRETQYF. The chain couples TRBV10-3 to TRBJ2-5, with TRBD1 matching 10 bases. Germline V CDR1 and CDR2: ENHRY, SYGVKD. Trimming at V came to 10 bases and at J to 5 bases, leaving 7 bases not matched to a gene. There are 13 residues in the CDR3.

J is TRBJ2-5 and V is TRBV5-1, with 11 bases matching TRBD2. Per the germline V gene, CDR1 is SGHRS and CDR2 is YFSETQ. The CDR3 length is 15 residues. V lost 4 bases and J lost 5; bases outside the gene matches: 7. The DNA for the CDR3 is TGCGCCAGCAGCCGGGAGGCTAGCGGGGGGGAGACCCAGTACTTC. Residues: CASSREASGGETQYF.

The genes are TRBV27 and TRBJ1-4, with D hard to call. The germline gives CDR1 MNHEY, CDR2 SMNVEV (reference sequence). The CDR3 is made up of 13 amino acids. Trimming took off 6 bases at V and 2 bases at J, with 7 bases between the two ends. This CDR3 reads CASSGRTNEKLFF. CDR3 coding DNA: TGTGCCAGCAGCGGCCGCACTAATGAAAAACTGTTTTTT.

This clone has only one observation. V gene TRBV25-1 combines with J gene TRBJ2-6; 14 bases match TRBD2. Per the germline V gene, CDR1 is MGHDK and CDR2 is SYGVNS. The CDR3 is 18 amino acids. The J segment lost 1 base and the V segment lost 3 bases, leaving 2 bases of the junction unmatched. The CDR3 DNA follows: TGTGCCAGCAGTGAGACTAGCGGGGGGGTTTCTGGGGCCAACGTCCTGACTTTC. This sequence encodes CASSETSGGVSGANVLTF.

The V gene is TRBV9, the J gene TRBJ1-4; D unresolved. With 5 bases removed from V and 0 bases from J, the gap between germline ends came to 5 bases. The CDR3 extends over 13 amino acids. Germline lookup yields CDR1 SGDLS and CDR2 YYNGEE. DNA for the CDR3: TGTGCCAGCAGTCCCGCAACTAATGAAAAACTGTTTTTT. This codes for CASSPATNEKLFF. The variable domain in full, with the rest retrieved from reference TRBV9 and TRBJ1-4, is DSGVTQTPKHLITATGQRVTLRCSPRSGDLSVYWYQQSLDQGLQFLIQYYNGEERAKGNILERFSAQQFPDLHSELNLSSLELGDSALYFCASSPATNEKLFFGSGTQLSVL.

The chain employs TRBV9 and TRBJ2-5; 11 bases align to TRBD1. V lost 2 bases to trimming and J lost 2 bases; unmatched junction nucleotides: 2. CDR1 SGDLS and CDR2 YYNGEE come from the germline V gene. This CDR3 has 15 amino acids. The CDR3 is CASSVDRGQQETQYF. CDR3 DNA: TGTGCCAGCAGCGTGGACAGGGGGCAGCAAGAGACCCAGTACTTC.

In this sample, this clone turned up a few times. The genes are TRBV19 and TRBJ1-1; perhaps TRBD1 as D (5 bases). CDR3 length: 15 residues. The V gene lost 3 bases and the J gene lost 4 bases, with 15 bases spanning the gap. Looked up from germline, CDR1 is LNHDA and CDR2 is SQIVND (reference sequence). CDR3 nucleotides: TGTGCCAGTAGTATTGGAGGGGCCTTCAGCACTGAAGCTTTCTTT. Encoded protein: CASSIGGAFSTEAFF.

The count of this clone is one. CDR3 amino acids: CASSASDRGSTGELFF. The CDR3 bases are TGTGCCAGTAGTGCCTCCGACAGGGGCTCCACCGGGGAGCTGTTTTTT. V is TRBV19 and J is TRBJ2-2; 8 bases agree with TRBD1. Germline V lookup: CDR1 LNHDA, CDR2 SQIVND (reference sequence). This CDR3 has 16 residues. V lost 5 bases, J lost 4 bases, and 9 bases stayed unmatched.

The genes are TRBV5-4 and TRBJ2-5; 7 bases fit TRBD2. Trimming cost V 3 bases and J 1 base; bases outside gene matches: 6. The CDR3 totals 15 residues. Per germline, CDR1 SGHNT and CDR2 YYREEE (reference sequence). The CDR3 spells CASSSGSGLQETQYF. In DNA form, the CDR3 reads TGTGCCAGCAGCTCTGGTAGCGGGCTCCAAGAGACCCAGTACTTC.

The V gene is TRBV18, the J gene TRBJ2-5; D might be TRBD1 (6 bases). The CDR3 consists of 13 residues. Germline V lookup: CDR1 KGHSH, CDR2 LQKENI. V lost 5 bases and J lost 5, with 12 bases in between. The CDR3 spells CASSEGVKETQYF. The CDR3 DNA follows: TGTGCCAGCTCAGAGGGGGTGAAGGAGACCCAGTACTTC.

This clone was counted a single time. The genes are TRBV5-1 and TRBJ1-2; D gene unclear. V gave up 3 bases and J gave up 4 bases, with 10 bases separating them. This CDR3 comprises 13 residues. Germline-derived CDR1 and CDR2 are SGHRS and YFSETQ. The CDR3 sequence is CASSSEGGYGYTF. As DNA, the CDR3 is TGCGCCAGCAGCTCAGAGGGTGGCTATGGCTACACCTTC.

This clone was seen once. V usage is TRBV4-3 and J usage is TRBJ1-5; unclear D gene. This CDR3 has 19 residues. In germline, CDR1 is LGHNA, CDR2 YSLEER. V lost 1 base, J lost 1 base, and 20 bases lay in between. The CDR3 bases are TGCGCCAGCAGCCAAGTAGGCGGAGGGAAAGGAAAAAGCAATCAGCCCCAGCATTTT. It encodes CASSQVGGGKGKSNQPQHF.

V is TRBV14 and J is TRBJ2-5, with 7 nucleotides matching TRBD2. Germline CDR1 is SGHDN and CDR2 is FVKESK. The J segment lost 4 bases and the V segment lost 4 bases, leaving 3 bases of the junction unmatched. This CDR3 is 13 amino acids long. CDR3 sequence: CASSPRGVETQYF. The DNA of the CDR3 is TGTGCCAGCAGCCCTCGGGGGGTAGAGACCCAGTACTTC.

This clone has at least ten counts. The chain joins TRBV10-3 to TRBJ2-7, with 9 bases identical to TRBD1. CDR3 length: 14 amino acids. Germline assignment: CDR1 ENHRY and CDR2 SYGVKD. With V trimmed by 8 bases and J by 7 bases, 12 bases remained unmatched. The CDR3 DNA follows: TGTGCCATCGGCTTATTACAGGGGGCGGGGGAGCAGTACTTC. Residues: CAIGLLQGAGEQYF.

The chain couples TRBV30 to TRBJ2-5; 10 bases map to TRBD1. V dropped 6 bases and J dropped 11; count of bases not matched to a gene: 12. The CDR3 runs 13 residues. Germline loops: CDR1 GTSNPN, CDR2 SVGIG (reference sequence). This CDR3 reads CACLRQGAREQYF. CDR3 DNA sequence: TGTGCCTGCCTTAGACAGGGGGCGCGGGAGCAGTACTTC. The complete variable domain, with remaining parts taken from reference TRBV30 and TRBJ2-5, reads SQTIHQWPATLVQPVGSPLSLECTVEGTSNPNLYWYRQAAGRGLQLLFYSVGIGQISSEVPQNLSASRPQDRQFILSSKKLLLSDSGFYLCACLRQGAREQYFGPGTRLLVL.